This T cell receptor (beta chain) was captured by sequencing in a study of OX40 agonist ivuxolimab in advanced cancers. The study in broad terms: Ivuxolimab was an agonistic, fully human IgG2 monoclonal antibody directed against OX40 (CD134), a costimulatory receptor. Of the 50 to 55 patients in dose escalation, about 20 had hepatocellular carcinoma, roughly 15 had melanoma, 9 had renal cell carcinoma and 9 had head and neck cancer. Intravenous ivuxolimab was administered to patients every 2 weeks at six dose levels: 0.01, 0.1, 0.3, 1.5, 3 and 10 mg/kg. The paper covers the monotherapy dose-escalation part of the phase I ivuxolimab trial, which included N of about 50 patients. The purpose of peripheral TCRbeta sequencing was to test whether ivuxolimab changed TCR sequence diversity and led to clonal T-cell expansion. Partial responses occurred in three dose-escalation patients: two with cutaneous melanoma and one with hepatocellular carcinoma. In the dose-escalation cohort, 82.7% of patients were male, and the mean age was approximately 64 years, with a range of about 20 to 79. Patients were allowed to have had prior anti-PD-1, anti-PD-L1 or anti-CTLA-4 therapy, and 40% to 45% of the dose-escalation patients had been treated with checkpoint inhibitors.

Results and caveats for the whole study, not just this receptor: After ivuxolimab, CD8+ T cells had more expanded clones than CD4+ T cells on average. In the 0.1-3.0 mg/kg groups, partial responders were among the patients with the lowest normalized peripheral clonal expansion, particularly in CD8+ T cells. Low levels of normalized T-cell clonal expansion were also seen in some patients who did not respond. At doses of 0.1 to 3.0 mg/kg, clonal expansion of both CD4+ and CD8+ blood T cells was observed from baseline to week 6. Which antigens the clonally expanded peripheral T cells were specific for was not determined.

Patients with autoimmune disease history or receiving systemic immunosuppression were excluded from the trial. Peripheral blood for TCR sequencing was drawn from every dose cohort at baseline, at cycle 4 day 1 and at cycle 7 day 1. Samples came from an open-label, multicenter, first-in-human phase I dose-escalation trial of ivuxolimab. The trial enrolled adults with locally advanced or metastatic head and neck squamous cell, hepatocellular, melanoma or renal cell carcinoma. CD4+ and CD8+ T cells were sorted separately from peripheral blood before TCR sequencing. Genomic DNA was isolated from the sorted cells so that the TCRbeta CDR3 region could be sequenced. The immunoSEQ Assay was used to sequence the TCRbeta CDR3 regions. Sourced from immuneACCESS, this table was stored by TCRdb with only in-frame sequences that have V and J called. A share of the clones is absent; for the studies checked, an unresolved V gene accounts for under half, and the remainder has no known explanation. The sample data list 50,000 to 70,000 clones, and around four fifths of these were observed just once. 3.7% of the sample rests with the top ten.

CDR1 and CDR2, per the germline V gene, are SGHRS and YFSETQ. V is pruned by 4 bases and J by 6 bases, leaving 13 bases of the junction without a gene match. Counted from cysteine to phenylalanine, this CDR3 has 18 amino acids. Solely the CDR3 DNA is kept, with 54 bases framed from the first base. In the case of this clone: No cognate antigen has been identified for it. The sample holds no much larger clone one base away, and base qualities are not on file.

The rearrangement joined TRBV5-1 to TRBJ2-3, and 14 junction bases match TRBD2. The sample in question was CD4+ or CD8+ T cells sorted from blood, obtained in a trial of the OX40 agonist ivuxolimab. This sequence was found in an adult with an advanced solid tumor such as melanoma, head and neck, liver or kidney cancer. In nucleotide form, the sequence is TGCGCCAGCAGCCGGACTGGGACTAGCGGGAGTAGAGGGGATACGCAGTATTTT. Its translation is CASSRTGTSGSRGDTQYF.